The rows below give T cell receptor beta chains drawn from one sample of a study of blood T cell repertoires in COVID-19. TCRdb's copy holds only in-frame clones and misses some; the assay was immunoSEQ multiplex PCR. The repertoire holds roughly 97,000 clones, with around 87% as singletons. The sequenced sample consisted of peripheral blood. Receptor source: a human donor in a cohort sampled during active COVID-19. Each CDR3 is given with its conserved first and last residue. The D gene is left open where the match is weak. Size is omitted from some rows. Given values are once, few, many or a class for expanded clones.

v_call	clone_size	d_call	j_call	cdr3_aa	cdr3_nt
TRBV2	.	TRBD1	TRBJ2-7	CASSDDLWTGYF	TGTGCCAGCAGTGACGATTTGTGGACAGGGTACTTC
TRBV6-5	once	TRBD1	TRBJ1-1	CASSLTGGTEAFF	TGTGCCAGCAGCCTGACAGGGGGGACTGAAGCTTTCTTT
TRBV6-5	.	.	TRBJ2-2	CASSYSLGQNTGELFF	TGTGCCAGCAGTTACTCATTGGGACAAAACACCGGGGAGCTGTTTTTT
TRBV5-4	.	TRBD2	TRBJ2-7	CASSLAARESYEQYF	TGTGCCAGCAGCTTGGCCGCGCGGGAGAGCTACGAGCAGTACTTC
TRBV5-4	.	TRBD1	TRBJ2-7	CASSQARDRGSSYEQYF	TGTGCCAGCAGCCAGGCCCGGGACAGGGGAAGCTCCTACGAGCAGTACTTC
TRBV2	.	.	TRBJ1-1	CASSVVRVGTEAFF	TGTGCCAGCAGCGTGGTCAGGGTGGGAACTGAAGCTTTCTTT
TRBV28	.	TRBD1	TRBJ1-2	CASSPGGADGYTF	TGTGCCAGCAGCCCAGGGGGCGCCGATGGCTACACCTTC
TRBV28	.	.	TRBJ2-5	CASSLRLLRSGNQETQYF	TGTGCCAGCAGTTTAAGGCTCCTCCGCTCAGGGAACCAAGAGACCCAGTACTTC
TRBV11-3	.	.	TRBJ2-5	CASSRSGTAQETQYF	TGTGCCAGCAGCCGTAGCGGGACAGCCCAAGAGACCCAGTACTTC
TRBV18	few	.	TRBJ2-1	CASSSGSQNEQFF	TGTGCCAGCTCATCCGGGAGCCAGAATGAGCAGTTCTTC
TRBV9	.	.	TRBJ2-1	CASSLYNEQFF	TGTGCCAGCAGCCTATACAATGAGCAGTTCTTC
TRBV11-3	.	.	TRBJ1-1	CASSLGRGNTEAFF	TGTGCCAGCAGCTTAGGCCGGGGGAACACTGAAGCTTTCTTT
TRBV7-6	.	.	TRBJ2-2	CASSLSYQGINTGELFF	TGTGCCAGCAGCCTCTCATACCAGGGGATAAACACCGGGGAGCTGTTTTTT
TRBV6-5	.	.	TRBJ1-2	CASRTGPGRNYGYTF	TGTGCCAGCAGGACCGGGCCAGGGCGGAACTATGGCTACACCTTC
TRBV7-2	.	TRBD2	TRBJ2-5	CASSLSSGILETQYF	TGTGCCAGCAGCTTGTCAAGCGGGATCCTGGAGACCCAGTACTTC
TRBV3-1/TRBV3-2	.	.	TRBJ1-5	CASSQAPYQPQHF	TGTGCCAGCAGCCAGGCCCCCTATCAGCCCCAGCATTTT
TRBV18	.	TRBD1	TRBJ1-1	CASSPGTGSGTEAFF	TGTGCCAGCTCACCCGGGACAGGGTCGGGCACTGAAGCTTTCTTT
TRBV21-1	.	.	TRBJ2-7	CASSHRRTGEIHEQYF	TGTGCCAGCAGCCATAGACGAACAGGGGAAATCCACGAGCAGTACTTC
TRBV5-4	.	.	TRBJ2-7	CASSSQGILYEQYF	TGTGCCAGCAGCTCCCAGGGAATCCTCTACGAGCAGTACTTC
TRBV10-2	.	TRBD1	TRBJ1-6	CASSEFTGGSYNSPLHF	TGCGCCAGCAGTGAGTTTACAGGGGGCTCCTATAATTCACCCCTCCACTTT
TRBV5-1	.	.	TRBJ2-7	CASSREPDSYEQYF	TGCGCCAGCAGCCGCGAACCTGACAGCTACGAGCAGTACTTC
TRBV18	.	.	TRBJ1-1	CASSPLRGTEAFF	TGTGCCAGCTCACCACTGAGGGGGACTGAAGCTTTCTTT
TRBV18	.	TRBD1	TRBJ2-3	CASSPTGGYRPDTQYF	TGTGCCAGCTCACCGACAGGGGGCTATAGGCCAGATACGCAGTATTTT
TRBV28	.	.	TRBJ2-7	CASSFPSGVDGEQYF	TGTGCCAGCAGTTTCCCCTCAGGGGTCGATGGCGAGCAGTACTTC